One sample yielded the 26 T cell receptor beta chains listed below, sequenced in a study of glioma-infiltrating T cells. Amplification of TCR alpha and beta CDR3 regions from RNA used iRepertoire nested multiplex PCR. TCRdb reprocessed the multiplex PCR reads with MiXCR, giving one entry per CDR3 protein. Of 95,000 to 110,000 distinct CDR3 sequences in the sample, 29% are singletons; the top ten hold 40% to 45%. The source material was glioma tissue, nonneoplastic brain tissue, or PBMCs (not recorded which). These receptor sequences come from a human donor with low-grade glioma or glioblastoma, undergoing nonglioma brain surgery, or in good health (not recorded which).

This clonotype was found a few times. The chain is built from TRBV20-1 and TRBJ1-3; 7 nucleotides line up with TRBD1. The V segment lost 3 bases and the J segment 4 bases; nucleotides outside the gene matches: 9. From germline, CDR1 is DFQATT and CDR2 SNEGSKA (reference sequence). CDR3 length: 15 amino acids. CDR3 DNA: TGCAGTGCTAGTAATCCCGCGGACAGGGGAAACACCATATATTTT. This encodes CSASNPADRGNTIYF.

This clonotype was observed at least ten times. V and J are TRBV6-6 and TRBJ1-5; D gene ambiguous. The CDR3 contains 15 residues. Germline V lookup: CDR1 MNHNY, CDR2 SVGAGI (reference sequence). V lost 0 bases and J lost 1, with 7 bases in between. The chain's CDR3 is CASSYSLGSNQPQHF. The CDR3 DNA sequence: TGTGCCAGCAGTTACTCTCTGGGAAGCAATCAGCCCCAGCATTTT.

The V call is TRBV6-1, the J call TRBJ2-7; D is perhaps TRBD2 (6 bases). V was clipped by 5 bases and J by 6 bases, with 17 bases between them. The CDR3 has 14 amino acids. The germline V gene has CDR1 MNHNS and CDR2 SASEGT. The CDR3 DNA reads TGTGCCAGCAGTAAGGGAGGCGGGCAGGGCGAGCAGTACTTC. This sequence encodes CASSKGGGQGEQYF.

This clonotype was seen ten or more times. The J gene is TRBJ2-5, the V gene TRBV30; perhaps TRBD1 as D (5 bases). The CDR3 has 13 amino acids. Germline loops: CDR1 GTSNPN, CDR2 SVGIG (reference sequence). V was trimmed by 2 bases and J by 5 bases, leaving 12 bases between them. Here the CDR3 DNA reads TGTGCCTGGAGTCTTCAGGGTATGGAGACCCAGTACTTC. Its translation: CAWSLQGMETQYF.

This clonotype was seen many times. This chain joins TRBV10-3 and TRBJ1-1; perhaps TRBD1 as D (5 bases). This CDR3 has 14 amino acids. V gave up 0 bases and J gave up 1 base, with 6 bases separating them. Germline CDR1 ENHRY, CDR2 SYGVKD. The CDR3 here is CAISESDRNTEAFF. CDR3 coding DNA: TGTGCCATCAGTGAGTCCGACAGGAACACTGAAGCTTTCTTT.

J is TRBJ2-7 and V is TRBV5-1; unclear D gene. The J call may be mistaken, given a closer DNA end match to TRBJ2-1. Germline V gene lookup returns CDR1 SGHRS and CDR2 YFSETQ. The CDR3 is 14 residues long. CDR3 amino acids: CASSLPESSYEQFF. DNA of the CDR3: TGCGCCAGCAGCTTGCCGGAGAGCTCCTACGAGCAGTTCTTC.

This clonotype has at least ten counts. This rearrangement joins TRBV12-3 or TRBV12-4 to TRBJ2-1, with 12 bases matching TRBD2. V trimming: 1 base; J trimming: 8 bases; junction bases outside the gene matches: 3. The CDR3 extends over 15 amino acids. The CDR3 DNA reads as TGTGCCAGCAGTTTAGGGCTAGCGGGGGGGGATGAGCAGTTCTTC. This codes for CASSLGLAGGDEQFF.

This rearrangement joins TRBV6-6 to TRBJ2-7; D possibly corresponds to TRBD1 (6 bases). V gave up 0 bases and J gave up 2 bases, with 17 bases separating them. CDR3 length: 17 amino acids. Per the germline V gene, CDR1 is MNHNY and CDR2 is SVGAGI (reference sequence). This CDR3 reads CASSYSLDGTGTYEQYF. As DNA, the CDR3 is TGTGCCAGCAGTTACTCCCTCGACGGAACAGGGACCTACGAGCAGTACTTC.

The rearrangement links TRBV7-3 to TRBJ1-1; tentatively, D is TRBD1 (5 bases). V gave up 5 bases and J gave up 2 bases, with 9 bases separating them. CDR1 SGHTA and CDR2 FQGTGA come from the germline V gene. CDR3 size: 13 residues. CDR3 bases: TGTGCCAGCAGCGGTGACAGTAACACTGAAGCTTTCTTT. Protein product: CASSGDSNTEAFF.

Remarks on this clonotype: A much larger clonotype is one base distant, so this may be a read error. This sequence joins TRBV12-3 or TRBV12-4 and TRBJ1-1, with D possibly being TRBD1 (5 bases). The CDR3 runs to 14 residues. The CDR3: CASSAGLMNTQAFF. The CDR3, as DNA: TGTGCCAGCAGTGCGGGACTTATGAACACTCAAGCTTTCTTT.

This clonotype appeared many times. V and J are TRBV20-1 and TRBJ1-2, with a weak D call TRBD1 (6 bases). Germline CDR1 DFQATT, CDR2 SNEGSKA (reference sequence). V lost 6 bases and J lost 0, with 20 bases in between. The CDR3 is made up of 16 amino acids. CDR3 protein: CSAIGSGGESNYGYTF. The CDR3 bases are TGCAGTGCCATCGGGTCGGGGGGCGAATCTAACTATGGCTACACCTTC.

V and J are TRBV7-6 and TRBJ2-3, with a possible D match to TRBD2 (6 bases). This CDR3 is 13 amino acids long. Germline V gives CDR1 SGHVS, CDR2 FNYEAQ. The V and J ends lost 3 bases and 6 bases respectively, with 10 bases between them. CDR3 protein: CASSFTSSDTQYF. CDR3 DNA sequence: TGTGCCAGCAGCTTCACTAGCTCTGATACGCAGTATTTT.

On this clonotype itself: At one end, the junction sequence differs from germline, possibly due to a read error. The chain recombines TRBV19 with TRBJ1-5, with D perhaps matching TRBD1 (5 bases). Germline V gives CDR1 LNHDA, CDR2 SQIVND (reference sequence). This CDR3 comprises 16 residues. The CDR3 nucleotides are TGTGCCAGTAGCCCACGGGGGGGAGGCAGCAATAAGCCCCAGCATTTT. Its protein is CASSPRGGGSNKPQHF.

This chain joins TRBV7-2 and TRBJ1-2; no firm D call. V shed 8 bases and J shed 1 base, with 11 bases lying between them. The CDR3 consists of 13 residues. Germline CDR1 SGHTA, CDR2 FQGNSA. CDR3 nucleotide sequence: TGTGCCAGCGGCCACCTCAATAACTATGGCTACACCTTC. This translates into CASGHLNNYGYTF.

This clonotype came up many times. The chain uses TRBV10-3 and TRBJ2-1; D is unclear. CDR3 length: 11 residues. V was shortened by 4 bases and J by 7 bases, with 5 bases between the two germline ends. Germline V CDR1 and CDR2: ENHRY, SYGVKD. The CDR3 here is CAISARNEQFF. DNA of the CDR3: TGTGCCATCAGTGCTAGGAATGAGCAGTTCTTC.

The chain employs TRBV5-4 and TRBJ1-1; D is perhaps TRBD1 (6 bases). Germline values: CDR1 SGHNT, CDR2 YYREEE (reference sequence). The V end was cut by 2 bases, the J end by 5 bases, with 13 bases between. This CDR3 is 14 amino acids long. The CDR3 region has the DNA TGTGCCAGCAGCTTACAGGGCAGGACTACTGAAGCTTTCTTT. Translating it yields CASSLQGRTTEAFF.

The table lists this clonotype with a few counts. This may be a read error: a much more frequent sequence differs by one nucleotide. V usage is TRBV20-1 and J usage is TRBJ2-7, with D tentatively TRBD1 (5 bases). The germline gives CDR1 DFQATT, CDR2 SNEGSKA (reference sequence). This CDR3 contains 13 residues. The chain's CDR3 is CSVMGRESYGQYF. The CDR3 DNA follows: TGCAGCGTGATGGGCAGGGAATCCTACGGGCAGTACTTC.

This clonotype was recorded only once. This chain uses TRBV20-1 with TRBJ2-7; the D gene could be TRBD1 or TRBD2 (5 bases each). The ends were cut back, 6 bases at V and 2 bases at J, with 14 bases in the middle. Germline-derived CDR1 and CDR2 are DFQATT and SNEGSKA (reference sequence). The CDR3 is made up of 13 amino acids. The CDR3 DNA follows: TGCAGTGCCAGCAGCCCGGGGCCCTACGAGCAGTACTTC. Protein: CSASSPGPYEQYF.

CDR3 in DNA: TGTGCCAGCAGCCGTACTAGCGGGGGGGAAGAGACCCAGTACTTC. As protein: CASSRTSGGEETQYF. V and J are TRBV12-3 or TRBV12-4 and TRBJ2-5, with 13 bases lining up with TRBD2. J was trimmed by 3 bases and V by 6 bases; bases with no gene match: 4. This CDR3 region has 15 residues.

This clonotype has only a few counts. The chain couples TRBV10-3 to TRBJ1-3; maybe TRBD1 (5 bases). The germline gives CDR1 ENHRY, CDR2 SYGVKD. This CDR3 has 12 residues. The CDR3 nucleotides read TGTGCGGGGGGTGTTGGAGGAAACACCATATATTTT. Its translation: CAGGVGGNTIYF.

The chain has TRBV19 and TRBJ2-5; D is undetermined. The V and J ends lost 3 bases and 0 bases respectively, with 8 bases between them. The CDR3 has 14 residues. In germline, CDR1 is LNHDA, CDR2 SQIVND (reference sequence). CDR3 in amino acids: CASSILHNQETQYF. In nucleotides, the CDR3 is TGTGCCAGTAGTATTCTACACAACCAAGAGACCCAGTACTTC.

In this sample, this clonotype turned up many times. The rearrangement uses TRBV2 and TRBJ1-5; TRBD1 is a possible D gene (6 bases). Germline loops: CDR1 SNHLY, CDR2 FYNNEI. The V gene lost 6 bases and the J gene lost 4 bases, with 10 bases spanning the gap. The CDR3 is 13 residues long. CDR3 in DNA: TGTGCCAGCAGCGCGGACAGAAATCAGCCCCAGCATTTT. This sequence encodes CASSADRNQPQHF.

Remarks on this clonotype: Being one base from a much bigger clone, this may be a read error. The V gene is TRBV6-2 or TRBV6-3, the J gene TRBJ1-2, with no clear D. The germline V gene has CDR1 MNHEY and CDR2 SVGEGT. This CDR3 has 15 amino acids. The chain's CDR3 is CASSYRATLNYGYAF. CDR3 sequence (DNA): TGTGCCAGCAGTTACAGGGCCACTCTTAACTATGGCTACGCCTTC.

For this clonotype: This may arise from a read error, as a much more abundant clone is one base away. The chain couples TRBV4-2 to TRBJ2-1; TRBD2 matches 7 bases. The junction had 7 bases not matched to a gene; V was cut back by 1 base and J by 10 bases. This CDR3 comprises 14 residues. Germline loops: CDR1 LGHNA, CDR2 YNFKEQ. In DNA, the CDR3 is TGTGCCAGCAGCCAAGCGGGGGGAACCTACGAGCAGTTCTTC. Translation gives CASSQAGGTYEQFF.

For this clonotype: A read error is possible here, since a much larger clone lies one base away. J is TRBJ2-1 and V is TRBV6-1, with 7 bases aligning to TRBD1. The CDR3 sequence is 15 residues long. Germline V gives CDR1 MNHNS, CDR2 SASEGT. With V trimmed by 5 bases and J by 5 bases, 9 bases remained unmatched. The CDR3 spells CASSCPGTANNEQFF. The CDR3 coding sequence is TGTGCCAGCAGTTGCCCCGGGACAGCCAACAATGAGCAGTTCTTC.

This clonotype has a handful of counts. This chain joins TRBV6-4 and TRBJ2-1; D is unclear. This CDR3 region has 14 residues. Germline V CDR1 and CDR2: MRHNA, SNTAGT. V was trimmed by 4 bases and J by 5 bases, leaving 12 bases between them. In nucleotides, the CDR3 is TGTGCCAGCAGTGGCCAGCTGTCCGACAATGAGCAGTTCTTC. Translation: CASSGQLSDNEQFF.